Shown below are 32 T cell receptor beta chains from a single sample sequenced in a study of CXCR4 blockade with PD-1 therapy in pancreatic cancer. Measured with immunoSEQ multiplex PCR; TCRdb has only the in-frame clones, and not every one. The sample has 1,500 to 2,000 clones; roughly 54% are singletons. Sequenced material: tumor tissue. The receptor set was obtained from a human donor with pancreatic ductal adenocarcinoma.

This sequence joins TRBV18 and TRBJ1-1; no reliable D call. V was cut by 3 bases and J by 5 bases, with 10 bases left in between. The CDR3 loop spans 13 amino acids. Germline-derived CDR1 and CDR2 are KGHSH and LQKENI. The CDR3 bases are TGTGCCAGCTCACCTGCTACGGGAACTGAAGCTTTCTTT. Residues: CASSPATGTEAFF.

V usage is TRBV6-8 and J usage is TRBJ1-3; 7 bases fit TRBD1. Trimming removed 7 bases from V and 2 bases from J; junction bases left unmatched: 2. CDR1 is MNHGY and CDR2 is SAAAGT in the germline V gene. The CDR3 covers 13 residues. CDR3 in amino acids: CASIQGTGNTIYF. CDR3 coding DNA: TGTGCCAGCATACAGGGGACTGGAAACACCATATATTTT.

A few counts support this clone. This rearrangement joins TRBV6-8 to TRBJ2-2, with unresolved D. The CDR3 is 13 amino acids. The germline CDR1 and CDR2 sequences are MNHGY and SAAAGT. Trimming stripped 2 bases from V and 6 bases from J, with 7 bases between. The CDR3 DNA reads TGTGCCAGCAGTTACCACACGCCCGGGGAGCTGTTTTTT. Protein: CASSYHTPGELFF.

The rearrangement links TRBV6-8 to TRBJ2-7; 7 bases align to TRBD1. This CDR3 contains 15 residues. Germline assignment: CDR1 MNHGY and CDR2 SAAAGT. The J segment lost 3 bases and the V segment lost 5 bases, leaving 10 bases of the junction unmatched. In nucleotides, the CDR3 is TGTGCCAGCAGTACCGGGACAGACGTCCACTACGAGCAGTACTTC. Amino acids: CASSTGTDVHYEQYF.

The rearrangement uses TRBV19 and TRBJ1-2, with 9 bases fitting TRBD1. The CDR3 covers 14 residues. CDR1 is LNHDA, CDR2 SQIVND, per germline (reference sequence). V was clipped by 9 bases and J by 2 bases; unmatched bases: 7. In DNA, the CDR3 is TGTGCCAGCCACCACAGGGGGCGCAACTATGGCTACACCTTC. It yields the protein CASHHRGRNYGYTF.

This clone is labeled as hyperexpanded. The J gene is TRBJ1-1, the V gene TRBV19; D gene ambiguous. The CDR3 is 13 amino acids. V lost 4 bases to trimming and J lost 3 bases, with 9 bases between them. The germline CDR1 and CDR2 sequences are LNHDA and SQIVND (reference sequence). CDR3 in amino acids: CASSRGRHTEAFF. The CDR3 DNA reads TGTGCCAGTAGTAGAGGGCGGCACACTGAAGCTTTCTTT.

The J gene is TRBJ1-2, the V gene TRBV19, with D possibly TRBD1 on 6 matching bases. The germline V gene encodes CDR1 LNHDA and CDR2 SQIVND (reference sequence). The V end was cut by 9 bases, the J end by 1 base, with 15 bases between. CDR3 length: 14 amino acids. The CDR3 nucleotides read TGTGCCAGCTCCTGGACAGAAGATAACTATGGCTACACCTTC. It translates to CASSWTEDNYGYTF.

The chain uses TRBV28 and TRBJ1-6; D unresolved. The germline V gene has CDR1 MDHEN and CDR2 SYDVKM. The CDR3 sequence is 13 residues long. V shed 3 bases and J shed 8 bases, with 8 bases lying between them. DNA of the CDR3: TGTGCCAGCAGTTTCAGAGGTGATTCACCCCTCCACTTT. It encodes CASSFRGDSPLHF.

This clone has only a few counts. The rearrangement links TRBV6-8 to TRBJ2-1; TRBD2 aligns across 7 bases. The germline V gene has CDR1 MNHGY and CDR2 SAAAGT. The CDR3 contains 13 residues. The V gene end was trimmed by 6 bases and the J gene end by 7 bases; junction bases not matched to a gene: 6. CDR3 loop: CASRRGEGNEQFF. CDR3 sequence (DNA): TGTGCCAGCAGGCGAGGGGAGGGGAATGAGCAGTTCTTC.

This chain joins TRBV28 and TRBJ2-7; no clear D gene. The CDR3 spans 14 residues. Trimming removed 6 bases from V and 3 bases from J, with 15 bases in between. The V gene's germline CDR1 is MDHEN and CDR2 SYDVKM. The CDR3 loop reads CASRPGPPRYEQYF. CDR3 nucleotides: TGTGCCAGCAGACCTGGACCCCCTCGCTACGAGCAGTACTTC.

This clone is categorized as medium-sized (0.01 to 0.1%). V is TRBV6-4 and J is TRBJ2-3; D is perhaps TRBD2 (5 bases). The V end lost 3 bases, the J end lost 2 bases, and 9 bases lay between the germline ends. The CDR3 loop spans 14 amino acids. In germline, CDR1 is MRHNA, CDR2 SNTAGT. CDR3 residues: CASSEEAHTDTQYF. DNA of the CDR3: TGTGCCAGCAGTGAGGAGGCGCACACAGATACGCAGTATTTT.

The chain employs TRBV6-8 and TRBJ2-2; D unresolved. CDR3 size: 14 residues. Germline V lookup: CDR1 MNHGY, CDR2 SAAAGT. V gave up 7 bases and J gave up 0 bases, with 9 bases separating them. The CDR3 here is CASTVQTNTGELFF. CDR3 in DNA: TGTGCCAGCACCGTACAAACGAACACCGGGGAGCTGTTTTTT.

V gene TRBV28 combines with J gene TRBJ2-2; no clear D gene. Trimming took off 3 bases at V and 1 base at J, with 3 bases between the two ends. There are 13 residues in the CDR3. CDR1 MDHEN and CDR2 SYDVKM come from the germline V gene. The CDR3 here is CASSFGNTGELFF. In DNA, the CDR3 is TGTGCCAGCAGTTTTGGGAACACCGGGGAGCTGTTTTTT.

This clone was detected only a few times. The CDR3 nucleotides read TGTGCCTGGAGTGTAAGGGGACTATTAACCGGGGAGCTGTTTTTT. It specifies CAWSVRGLLTGELFF. The chain combines TRBV30 with TRBJ2-2; 7 nucleotides line up with TRBD2. With 0 bases clipped from V and 5 bases from J, the junction kept 6 bases outside the gene matches. Germline CDR1 and CDR2: GTSNPN and SVGIG (reference sequence). The CDR3 runs 15 residues.

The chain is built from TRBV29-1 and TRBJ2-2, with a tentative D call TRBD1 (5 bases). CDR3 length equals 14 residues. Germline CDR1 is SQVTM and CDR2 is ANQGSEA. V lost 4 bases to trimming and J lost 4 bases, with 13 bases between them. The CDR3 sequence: CSVARARGTGELFF. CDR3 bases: TGCAGCGTTGCCAGGGCGCGAGGCACCGGGGAGCTGTTTTTT.

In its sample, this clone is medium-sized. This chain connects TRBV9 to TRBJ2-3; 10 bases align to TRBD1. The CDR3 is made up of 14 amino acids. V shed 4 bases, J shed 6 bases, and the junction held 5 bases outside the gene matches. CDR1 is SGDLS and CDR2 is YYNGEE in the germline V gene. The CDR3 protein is CASSPTTGGDTQYF. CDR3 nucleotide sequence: TGTGCCAGCAGCCCCACGACAGGGGGCGATACGCAGTATTTT.

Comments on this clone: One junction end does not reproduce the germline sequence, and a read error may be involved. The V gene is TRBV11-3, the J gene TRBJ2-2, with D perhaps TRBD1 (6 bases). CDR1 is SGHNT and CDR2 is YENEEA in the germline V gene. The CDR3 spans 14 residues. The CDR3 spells CASRHSGDTGELFF. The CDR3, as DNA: TGTGCCAGCAGGCACTCTGGGGACACCGGRGAGCTGTTTTTT. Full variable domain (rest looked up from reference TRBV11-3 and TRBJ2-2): EAGVVQSPRYKIIEKKQPVAFWCNPISGHNTLYWYLQNLGQGPELLIRYENEEAVDDSQLPKDRFSAERLKGVDSTLKIQPAELGDSAVYLCASRHSGDTGELFFGEGSRLTVL.

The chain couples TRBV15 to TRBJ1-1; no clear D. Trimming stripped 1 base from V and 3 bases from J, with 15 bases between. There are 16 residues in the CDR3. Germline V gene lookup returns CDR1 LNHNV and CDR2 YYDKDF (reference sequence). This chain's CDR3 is CATSRGLEGRYTEAFF. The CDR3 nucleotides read TGTGCCACCAGCAGAGGATTGGAGGGCCGGTACACTGAAGCTTTCTTT.

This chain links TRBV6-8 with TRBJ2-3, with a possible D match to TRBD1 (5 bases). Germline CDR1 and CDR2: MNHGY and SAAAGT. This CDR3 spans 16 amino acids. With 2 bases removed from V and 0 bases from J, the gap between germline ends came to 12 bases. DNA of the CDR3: TGTGCCAGCAGTTACATTAGGGGCATGAGCACAGATACGCAGTATTTT. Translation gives CASSYIRGMSTDTQYF.

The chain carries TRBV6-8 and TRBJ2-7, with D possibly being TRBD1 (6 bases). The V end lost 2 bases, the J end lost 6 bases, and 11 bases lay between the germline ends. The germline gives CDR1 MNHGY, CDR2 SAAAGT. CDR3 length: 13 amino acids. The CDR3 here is CASSYPTGSEQYF. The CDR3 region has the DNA TGTGCCAGCAGTTACCCGACAGGAAGCGAGCAGTACTTC.

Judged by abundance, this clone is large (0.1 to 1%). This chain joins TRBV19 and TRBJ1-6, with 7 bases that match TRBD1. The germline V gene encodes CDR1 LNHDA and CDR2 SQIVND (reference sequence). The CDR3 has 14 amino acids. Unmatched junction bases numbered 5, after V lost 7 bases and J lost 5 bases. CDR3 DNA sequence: TGTGCCAGTACCCGGACAGGACATAATTCACCCCTCCACTTT. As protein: CASTRTGHNSPLHF.

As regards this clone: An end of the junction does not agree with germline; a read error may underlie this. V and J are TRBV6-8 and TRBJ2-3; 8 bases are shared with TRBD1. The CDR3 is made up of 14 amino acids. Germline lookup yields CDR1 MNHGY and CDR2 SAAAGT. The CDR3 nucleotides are TGTGCCAGCACTTACAGGGGGGAGGCGGATACGCAGTATTTT. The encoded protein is CASTYRGEADTQYF.

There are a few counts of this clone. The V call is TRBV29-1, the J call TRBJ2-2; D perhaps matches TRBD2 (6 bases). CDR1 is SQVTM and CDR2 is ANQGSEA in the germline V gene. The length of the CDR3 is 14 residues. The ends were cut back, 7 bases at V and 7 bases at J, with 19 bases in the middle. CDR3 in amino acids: CSAKVGIGGGELFF. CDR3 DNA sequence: TGCAGCGCGAAAGTAGGGATCGGGGGCGGGGAGCTGTTTTTT.

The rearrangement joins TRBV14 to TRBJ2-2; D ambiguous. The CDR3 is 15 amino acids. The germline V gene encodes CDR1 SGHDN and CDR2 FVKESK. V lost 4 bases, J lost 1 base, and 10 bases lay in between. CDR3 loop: CASSRVPLNTGELFF. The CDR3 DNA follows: TGTGCCAGCAGCCGGGTTCCATTGAACACCGGGGAGCTGTTTTTT.

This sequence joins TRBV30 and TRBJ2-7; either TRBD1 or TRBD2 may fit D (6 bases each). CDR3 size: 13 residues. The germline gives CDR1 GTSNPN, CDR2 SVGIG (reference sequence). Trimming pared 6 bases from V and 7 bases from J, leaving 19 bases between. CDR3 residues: CACIRTQGREQYF. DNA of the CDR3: TGTGCCTGCATCCGGACCCAGGGGAGGGAGCAGTACTTC.

The CDR3 nucleotides are TGCAGTGCCGGGACAGGGTCCCATCAGCCCCAGCATTTT. This encodes CSAGTGSHQPQHF. The chain uses TRBV29-1 and TRBJ1-5, with TRBD1 identical over 9 bases. Germline assignment: CDR1 SQVTM and CDR2 ANQGSEA. There are 13 residues in the CDR3. Full variable domain (remainder filled in from reference TRBV29-1 and TRBJ1-5): SAVISQKPSRDICQRGTSLTIQCQVDSQVTMMFWYRQQPGQSLTLIATANQGSEATYESGFVIDKFPISRPNLTFSTLTVSNMSPEDSSIYLCSAGTGSHQPQHFGDGTRLSIL.

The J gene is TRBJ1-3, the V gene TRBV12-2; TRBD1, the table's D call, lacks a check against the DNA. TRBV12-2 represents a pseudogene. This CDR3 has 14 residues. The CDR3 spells CAVRQGNSGNTIYF. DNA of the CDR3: TGTGCCGTCCGACAGGGGAACTCTGGAAACACCATATATTTT.

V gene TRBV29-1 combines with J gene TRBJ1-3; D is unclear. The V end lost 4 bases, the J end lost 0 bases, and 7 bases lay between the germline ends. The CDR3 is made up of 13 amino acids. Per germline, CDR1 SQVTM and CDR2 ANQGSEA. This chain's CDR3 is CSVAASSGNTIYF. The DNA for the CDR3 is TGCAGCGTTGCAGCCAGCTCTGGAAACACCATATATTTT.

CDR3 loop: CASNTPGQWIKYTF. The CDR3 bases are TGTGCCAGTAATACTCCGGGACAGTGGATTAAGTACACCTTC. This chain uses TRBV19 with TRBJ1-2; TRBD1 matches 7 bases. CDR3 size: 14 residues. V lost 7 bases and J lost 11; bases outside the gene matches: 16. CDR1 is LNHDA and CDR2 is SQIVND in the germline V gene (reference sequence).

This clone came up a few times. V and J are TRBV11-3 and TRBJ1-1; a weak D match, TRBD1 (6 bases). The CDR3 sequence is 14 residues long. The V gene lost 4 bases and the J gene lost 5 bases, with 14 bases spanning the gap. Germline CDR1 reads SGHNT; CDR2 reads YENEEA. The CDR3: CASSSQGRGTEAFF. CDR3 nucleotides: TGTGCCAGCAGCTCCCAGGGGAGAGGGACTGAAGCTTTCTTT.

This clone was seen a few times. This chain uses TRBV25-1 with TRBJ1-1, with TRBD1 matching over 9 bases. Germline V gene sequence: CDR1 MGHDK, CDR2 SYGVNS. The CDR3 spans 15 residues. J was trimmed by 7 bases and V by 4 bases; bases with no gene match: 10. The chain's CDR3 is CASSVTGGALGEAFF. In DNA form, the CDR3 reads TGTGCCAGCAGTGTTACAGGGGGCGCGCTCGGTGAAGCTTTCTTT.

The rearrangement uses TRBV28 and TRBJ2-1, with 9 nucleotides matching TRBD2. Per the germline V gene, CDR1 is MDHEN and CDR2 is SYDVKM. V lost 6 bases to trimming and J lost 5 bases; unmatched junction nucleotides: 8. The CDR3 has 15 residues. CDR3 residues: CASRTAGGVDNEQFF. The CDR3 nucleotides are TGTGCCAGCAGGACAGCGGGGGGCGTCGACAATGAGCAGTTCTTC. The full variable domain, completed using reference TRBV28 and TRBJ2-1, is DVKVTQSSRYLVKRTGEKVFLECVQDMDHENMFWYRQDPGLGLRLIYFSYDVKMKEKGDIPEGYSVSREKKERFSLILESASTNQTSMYLCASRTAGGVDNEQFFGPGTRLTVL.